The present TCR beta chain was sequenced within a study of blood T cell repertoires in COVID-19. The overall study: Spain, Italy and the United States supplied samples that represented acute and convalescent COVID-19. The cDNA or gDNA used as material had been derived from T cells, B-cell-depleted T cells, or PBMCs.

Seattle patients were enrolled during active infection and followed longitudinally. Some clones are missing from TCRdb's copy, which holds only in-frame ones; the method was immunoSEQ multiplex PCR. The sample includes about 200,000 clones, 90% to 95% of them seen just once. The ends lost 6 bases at V and 3 bases at J; junction bases unmatched: 14. The CDR3 has 18 amino acids. From germline, CDR1 is MNHEY and CDR2 SMNVEV (reference sequence). The sequencing input was peripheral blood. The chain employs TRBV27 and TRBJ1-6; 7 bases line up with TRBD1. The clonotype comes from a man aged 60-69 years with COVID-19, enrolled during active disease. The CDR3 sequence is CASRTRGTAVIYNSPLHF. CDR3 coding DNA: TGTGCCAGCAGGACCCGCGGGACAGCAGTTATCTATAATTCACCCCTCCACTTT.